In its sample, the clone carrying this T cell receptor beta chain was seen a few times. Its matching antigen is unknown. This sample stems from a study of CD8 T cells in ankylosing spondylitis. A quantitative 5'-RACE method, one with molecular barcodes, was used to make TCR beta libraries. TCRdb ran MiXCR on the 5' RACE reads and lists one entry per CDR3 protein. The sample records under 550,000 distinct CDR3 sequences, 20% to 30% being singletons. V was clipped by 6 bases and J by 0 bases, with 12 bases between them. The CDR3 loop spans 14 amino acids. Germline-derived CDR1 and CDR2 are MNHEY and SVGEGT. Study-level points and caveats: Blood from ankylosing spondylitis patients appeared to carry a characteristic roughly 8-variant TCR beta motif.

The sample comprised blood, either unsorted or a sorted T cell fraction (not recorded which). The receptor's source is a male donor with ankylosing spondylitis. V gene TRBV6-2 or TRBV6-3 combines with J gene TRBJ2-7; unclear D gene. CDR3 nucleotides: TGTGCCAGCAGCACAGCCCTACCCTCCTACGAGCAGTACTTC. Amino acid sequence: CASSTALPSYEQYF.